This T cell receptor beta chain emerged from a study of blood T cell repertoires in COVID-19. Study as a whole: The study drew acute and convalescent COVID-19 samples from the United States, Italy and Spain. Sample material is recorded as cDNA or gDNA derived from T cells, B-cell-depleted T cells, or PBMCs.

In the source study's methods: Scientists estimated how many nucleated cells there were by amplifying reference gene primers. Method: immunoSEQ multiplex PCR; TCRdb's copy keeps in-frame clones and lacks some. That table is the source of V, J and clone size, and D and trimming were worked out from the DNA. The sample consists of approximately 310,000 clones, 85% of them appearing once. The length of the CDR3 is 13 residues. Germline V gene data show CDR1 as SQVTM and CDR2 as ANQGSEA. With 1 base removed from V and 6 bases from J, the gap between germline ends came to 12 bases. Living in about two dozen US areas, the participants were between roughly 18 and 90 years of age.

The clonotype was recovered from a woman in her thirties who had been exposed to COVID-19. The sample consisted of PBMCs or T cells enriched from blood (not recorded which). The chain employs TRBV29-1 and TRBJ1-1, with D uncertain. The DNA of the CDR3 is TGCAGCGTTGAAGTAACCTCGGGGTCTGAAGCTTTCTTT. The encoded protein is CSVEVTSGSEAFF.